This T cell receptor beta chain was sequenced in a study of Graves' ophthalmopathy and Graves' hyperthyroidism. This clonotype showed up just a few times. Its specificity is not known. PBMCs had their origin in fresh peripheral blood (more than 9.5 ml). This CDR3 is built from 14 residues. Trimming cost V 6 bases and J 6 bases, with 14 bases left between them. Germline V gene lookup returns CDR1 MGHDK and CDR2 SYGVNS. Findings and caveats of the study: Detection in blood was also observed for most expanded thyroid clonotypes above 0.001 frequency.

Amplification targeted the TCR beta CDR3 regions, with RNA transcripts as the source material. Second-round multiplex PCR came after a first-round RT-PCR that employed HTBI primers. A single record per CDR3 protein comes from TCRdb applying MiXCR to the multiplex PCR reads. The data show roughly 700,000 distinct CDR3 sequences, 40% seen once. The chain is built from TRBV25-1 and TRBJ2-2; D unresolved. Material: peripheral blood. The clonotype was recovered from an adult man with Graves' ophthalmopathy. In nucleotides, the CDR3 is TGTGCCAGCAGCCAAGATGGGGTAGCCGGGGAGCTGTTTTTT. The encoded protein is CASSQDGVAGELFF.